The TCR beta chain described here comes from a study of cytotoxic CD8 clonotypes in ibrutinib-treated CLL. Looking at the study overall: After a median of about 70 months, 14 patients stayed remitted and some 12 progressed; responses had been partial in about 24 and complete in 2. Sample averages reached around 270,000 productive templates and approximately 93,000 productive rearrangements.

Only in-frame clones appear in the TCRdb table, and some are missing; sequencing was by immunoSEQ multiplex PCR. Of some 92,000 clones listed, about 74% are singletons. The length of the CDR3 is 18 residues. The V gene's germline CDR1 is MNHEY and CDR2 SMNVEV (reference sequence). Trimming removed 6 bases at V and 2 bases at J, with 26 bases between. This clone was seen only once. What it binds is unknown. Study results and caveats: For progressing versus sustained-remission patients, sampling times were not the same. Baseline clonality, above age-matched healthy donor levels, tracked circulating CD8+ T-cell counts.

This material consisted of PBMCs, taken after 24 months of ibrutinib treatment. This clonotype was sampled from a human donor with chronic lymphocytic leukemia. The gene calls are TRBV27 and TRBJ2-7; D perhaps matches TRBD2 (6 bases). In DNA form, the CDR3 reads TGTGCCAGCAGACTCGTCCCTAACCCGAGCGGAGGGCCCTACGAGCAGTACTTC. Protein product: CASRLVPNPSGGPYEQYF.